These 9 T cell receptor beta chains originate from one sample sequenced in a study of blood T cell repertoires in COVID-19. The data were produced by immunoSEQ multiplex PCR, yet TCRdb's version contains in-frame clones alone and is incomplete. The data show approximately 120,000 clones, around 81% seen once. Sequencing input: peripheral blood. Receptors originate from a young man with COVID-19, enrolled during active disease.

As DNA, the CDR3 is TGTGCCAGCAGCCAACAAGGGGCCGGCTCGGGAGCTTTCTTT. Amino acid sequence: CASSQQGAGSGAFF. The chain combines TRBV7-9 with TRBJ1-1; maybe TRBD1 (5 bases). Deletions cut 5 bases from V and 10 bases from J, with 20 bases between. The V gene's germline CDR1 is SEHNR and CDR2 FQNEAQ (reference sequence). This CDR3 has 14 amino acids.

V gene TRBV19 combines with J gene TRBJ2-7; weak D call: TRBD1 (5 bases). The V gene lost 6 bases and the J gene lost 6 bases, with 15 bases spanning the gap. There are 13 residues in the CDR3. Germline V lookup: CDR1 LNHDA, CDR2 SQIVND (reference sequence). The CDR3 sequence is CASRSQGPGEQYF. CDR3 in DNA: TGTGCCAGTAGGTCGCAGGGCCCAGGCGAGCAGTACTTC.

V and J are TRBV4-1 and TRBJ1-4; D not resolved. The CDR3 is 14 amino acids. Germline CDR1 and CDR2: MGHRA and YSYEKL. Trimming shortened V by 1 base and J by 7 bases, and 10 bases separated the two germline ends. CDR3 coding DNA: TGCGCCAGCAGCCAAGGCCCCGAGAGTGAAAAACTGTTTTTT. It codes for CASSQGPESEKLFF.

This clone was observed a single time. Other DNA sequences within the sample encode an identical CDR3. The CDR3 coding sequence is TGTGCCAGCAGCTTACAGGGAGCCTATGGCTACACCTTC. Translation gives CASSLQGAYGYTF. The chain couples TRBV5-4 to TRBJ1-2; a possible D gene is TRBD1 (6 bases). Germline assignment: CDR1 SGHNT and CDR2 YYREEE (reference sequence). The CDR3 sequence is 13 residues long. Trimming took 2 bases from V and 4 from J, leaving 9 bases between them.

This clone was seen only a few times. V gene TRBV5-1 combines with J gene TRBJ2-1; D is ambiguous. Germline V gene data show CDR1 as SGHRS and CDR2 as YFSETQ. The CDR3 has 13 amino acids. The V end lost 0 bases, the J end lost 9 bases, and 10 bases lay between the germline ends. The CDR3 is CASSLAGAVEQFF. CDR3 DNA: TGCGCCAGCAGCTTGGCCGGAGCAGTTGAGCAGTTCTTC.

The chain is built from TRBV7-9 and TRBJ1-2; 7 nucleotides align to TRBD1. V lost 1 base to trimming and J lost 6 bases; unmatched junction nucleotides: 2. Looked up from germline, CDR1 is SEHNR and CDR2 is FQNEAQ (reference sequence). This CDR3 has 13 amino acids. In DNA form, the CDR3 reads TGTGCCAGCAGCTTAGGACAGGGCCATGGCTACACCTTC. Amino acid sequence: CASSLGQGHGYTF.

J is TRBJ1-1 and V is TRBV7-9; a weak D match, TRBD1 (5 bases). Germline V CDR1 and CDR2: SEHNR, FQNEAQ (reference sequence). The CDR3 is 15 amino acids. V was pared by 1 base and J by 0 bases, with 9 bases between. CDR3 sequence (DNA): TGTGCCAGCAGCTTAGGGTGGGGCCTGAACACTGAAGCTTTCTTT. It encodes CASSLGWGLNTEAFF.

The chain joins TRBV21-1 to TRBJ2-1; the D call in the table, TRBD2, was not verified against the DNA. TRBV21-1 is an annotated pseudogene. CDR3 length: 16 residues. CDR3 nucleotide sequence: TGTGCCAGCAGCTCTCGGACTAGCGGGAGCAAGGATGAGCAGTTCTTC. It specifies CASSSRTSGSKDEQFF.

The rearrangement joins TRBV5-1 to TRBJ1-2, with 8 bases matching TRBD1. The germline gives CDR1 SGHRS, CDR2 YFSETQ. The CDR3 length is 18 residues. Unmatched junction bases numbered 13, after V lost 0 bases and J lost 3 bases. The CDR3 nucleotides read TGCGCCAGCAGCTTGGAACGAGGACAGGGTCTGAGAGACTATGGCTACACCTTC. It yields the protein CASSLERGQGLRDYGYTF.